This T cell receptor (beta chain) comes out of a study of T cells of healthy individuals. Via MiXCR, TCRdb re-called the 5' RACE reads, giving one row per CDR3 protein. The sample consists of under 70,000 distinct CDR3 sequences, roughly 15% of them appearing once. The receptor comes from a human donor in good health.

The CDR3 here is CSARKQQDTQYF. The DNA for the CDR3 is TGCAGTGCTAGGAAACAGCAAGATACGCAGTATTTT. V is TRBV20-1 and J is TRBJ2-3; D is ambiguous. Germline CDR1 reads DFQATT; CDR2 reads SNEGSKA (reference sequence). CDR3 size: 12 residues. Trimming pared 3 bases from V and 5 bases from J, leaving 9 bases between.